Sequencing of this TCR beta chain was carried out in a study of cytomegalovirus exposure and HLA in healthy donors. Findings of the study overall: Testing in vitro showed a few CMV-associated chains specific for CMV antigens. The authors listed 180 or so TCR beta chains as cytomegalovirus-associated. According to a subsequent analysis, TCR clusters identified in the first cohort showed a tendency to co-occur across the roughly 120 validation repertoires.

Trimming took 0 bases from V and 2 from J, leaving 8 bases between them. CDR3 length: 14 residues. The germline CDR1 and CDR2 sequences are SGHRS and YFSETQ. To note about this clone: Its antigen is not identified.

TCRdb's copy holds only in-frame clones and misses some; the assay was immunoSEQ multiplex PCR. The table shows 170,000 or so clones, with about 85% occurring only once. While the first cohort had fewer than 850 subjects, the donors belonged to the separate validation cohort of fewer than 150 subjects. Sequenced sample: PBMCs. The V gene is TRBV5-1, the J gene TRBJ1-2; TRBD1 is a possible D gene (5 bases). The source of this sequence is a man between 18 and 29 years old in good health and CMV-seropositive. The CDR3 DNA reads TGCGCCAGCAGCTTGGATTCAGGGAACTATGGCTACACCTTC. This translates into CASSLDSGNYGYTF.